This T cell receptor (beta chain) comes out of a study of post-analysis software for immune sequencing data. With respect to this clonotype: The antigen is unknown.

Regarding the study as a whole: The study found TRBV5-6, TRBV5-1 and TRBV20-1 among about 5 TRBV segments more frequent in patients than controls. When compared against controls, multiple sclerosis patients showed significantly lower normalized Chao1 diversity.

Unique molecular identifiers were carried by the TCR beta cDNA libraries. TCRdb fed the PCR reads into MiXCR, producing one record per CDR3 protein. The sample includes 750,000 to 950,000 distinct CDR3 sequences, about 57% of them seen just once. Trimming took 1 base from V and 10 from J, leaving 11 bases between them. Germline V CDR1 and CDR2: MRHNA, SNTAGT. This CDR3 has 13 amino acids. The material sequenced was blood. The chain links TRBV6-4 to TRBJ2-1; no definite D call. This receptor was taken from a girl under 18 with multiple sclerosis. For the CDR3, the DNA is TGTGCCAGCAGTGACTTGATGATAGGCGAGCAGTTCTTC. Amino acid sequence: CASSDLMIGEQFF.